The 13 T cell receptor beta chains given below trace back to one sample, sequenced in a study of blood T cell repertoires in COVID-19. The table came from immunoSEQ multiplex PCR; TCRdb's copy has only in-frame clones and leaves some out. The sample records about 310,000 clones, over 75% being singletons. Sample: PBMCs or T cells enriched from blood (not recorded which). Receptors were obtained from a woman in her thirties or forties who had recovered from COVID-19.

This clone was found once. V and J are TRBV2 and TRBJ1-4, with 8 bases fitting TRBD1. V lost 7 bases, J lost 3 bases, and 10 bases stayed unmatched. The CDR3 consists of 16 residues. CDR1 SNHLY and CDR2 FYNNEI come from the germline V gene. In DNA, the CDR3 is TGTGCCAGCACCGGGACAGGTGGGACGCCTAATGAAAAACTGTTTTTT. It translates to CASTGTGGTPNEKLFF.

The V call is TRBV6-6, the J call TRBJ1-1; D call uncertain. This CDR3 is 15 amino acids long. The germline V gene has CDR1 MNHNY and CDR2 SVGAGI (reference sequence). With 7 bases removed from V and 2 bases from J, the gap between germline ends came to 17 bases. The CDR3 DNA reads as TGTGCCAGCACCCCGAGTGTGGGGAGAAACACTGAAGCTTTCTTT. Its translation is CASTPSVGRNTEAFF.

The J gene is TRBJ1-4, the V gene TRBV2, with 8 bases that match TRBD1. V lost 4 bases, J lost 4 bases, and 17 bases stayed unmatched. Germline-derived CDR1 and CDR2 are SNHLY and FYNNEI. The CDR3 is 19 amino acids. The DNA for the CDR3 is TGTGCCAGCAGTGTCAGGGGGCTTTATATCACAACTGGTAATGAAAAACTGTTTTTT. Amino acids: CASSVRGLYITTGNEKLFF.

This sequence joins TRBV28 and TRBJ1-4; the D gene is possibly TRBD1 (6 bases). V was cut by 5 bases and J by 6 bases, with 19 bases left in between. CDR3 length: 16 amino acids. Germline lookup yields CDR1 MDHEN and CDR2 SYDVKM. CDR3 in DNA: TGTGCCAGCAGTCTATTTCCCCGGGGGGCCGATGAAAAACTGTTTTTT. As protein: CASSLFPRGADEKLFF.

This rearrangement joins TRBV7-2 to TRBJ1-2, with D unresolved. The CDR3 is 13 amino acids. Trimming pared 3 bases from V and 4 bases from J, leaving 9 bases between. Germline V gene lookup returns CDR1 SGHTA and CDR2 FQGNSA. This chain's CDR3 is CASSFDIIYGYTF. CDR3 nucleotide sequence: TGTGCCAGCAGCTTTGACATCATCTATGGCTACACCTTC.

The chain combines TRBV10-3 with TRBJ1-5; D call uncertain. Trimming shortened V by 4 bases and J by 5 bases, and 9 bases separated the two germline ends. CDR1 and CDR2 (germline): ENHRY, SYGVKD. The CDR3 extends over 13 amino acids. Here the CDR3 reads CAISVRQDQPQHF. CDR3 nucleotide sequence: TGTGCCATCAGTGTCCGTCAGGATCAGCCCCAGCATTTT.

The CDR3 bases are TGTGCCAGCAGCCTAGAAGGGGGCGCCGGGGAGCTGTTTTTT. Protein product: CASSLEGGAGELFF. J is TRBJ2-2 and V is TRBV3-1 (or the pseudogene TRBV3-2), with 7 bases matching TRBD1. After removal of 4 bases from V and 6 bases from J, the junction contained 5 bases not matched to a gene. The CDR3 runs 14 residues. Per germline, CDR1 LGHDT and CDR2 YNNKEL (reference sequence).

The rearrangement joins TRBV27 to TRBJ1-1, with 7 bases that match TRBD1. V shed 5 bases, J shed 3 bases, and the junction held 6 bases outside the gene matches. The CDR3 loop spans 14 amino acids. Germline V CDR1 and CDR2: MNHEY, SMNVEV (reference sequence). Here the CDR3 DNA reads TGTGCCAGCAGTGTGACAGGGTTTTACACTGAAGCTTTCTTT. It encodes CASSVTGFYTEAFF.

This clone is a singleton in its sample. The V call is TRBV4-3, the J call TRBJ1-5, with D hard to call. This CDR3 spans 13 amino acids. The germline CDR1 and CDR2 sequences are LGHNA and YSLEER. The germline V and J ends were trimmed by 0 bases and 7 bases, with 7 bases remaining between them. The CDR3 region has the DNA TGCGCCAGCAGCCAAGACGGAGGGCAGCCCCAGCATTTT. Its protein product is CASSQDGGQPQHF.

V is TRBV7-9 and J is TRBJ2-1, with TRBD2 identical over 9 bases. Looked up from germline, CDR1 is SEHNR and CDR2 is FQNEAQ (reference sequence). This CDR3 region has 14 residues. V shed 5 bases, J shed 8 bases, and the junction held 7 bases outside the gene matches. CDR3 coding DNA: TGTGCCAGCAGCCACGCGGGAGGGCAGGATGAGCAGTTCTTC. Translation: CASSHAGGQDEQFF.

This rearrangement joins TRBV10-3 to TRBJ2-3; possibly TRBD2 for D (5 bases). Germline CDR1 and CDR2: ENHRY and SYGVKD. The CDR3 is 13 amino acids. V was trimmed by 8 bases and J by 1 base, leaving 10 bases between them. The CDR3 DNA reads TGTGCCATCCGACGGGATCGCACAGATACGCAGTATTTT. Its protein product is CAIRRDRTDTQYF.

This clone was found once. This chain connects TRBV4-3 to TRBJ1-4; TRBD1 agrees at 8 bases. J was trimmed by 6 bases and V by 4 bases; bases with no gene match: 10. This CDR3 comprises 16 residues. CDR1 is LGHNA, CDR2 YSLEER, per germline. This CDR3 is CASSLPQHRGDEKLFF. The CDR3 DNA is TGCGCCAGCAGCCTCCCACAGCACAGGGGGGATGAAAAACTGTTTTTT.

V and J are TRBV3-1 (or the pseudogene TRBV3-2) and TRBJ2-5; 11 bases match TRBD2. The CDR3 is 16 residues long. The V and J ends lost 1 base and 5 bases, in that order; junction bases with no gene match: 6. The germline V gene encodes CDR1 LGHDT and CDR2 YNNKEL (reference sequence). The CDR3 sequence is CASSQGASGGWETQYF. The CDR3 nucleotides read TGTGCCAGCAGCCAAGGTGCTAGCGGGGGGTGGGAGACCCAGTACTTC.